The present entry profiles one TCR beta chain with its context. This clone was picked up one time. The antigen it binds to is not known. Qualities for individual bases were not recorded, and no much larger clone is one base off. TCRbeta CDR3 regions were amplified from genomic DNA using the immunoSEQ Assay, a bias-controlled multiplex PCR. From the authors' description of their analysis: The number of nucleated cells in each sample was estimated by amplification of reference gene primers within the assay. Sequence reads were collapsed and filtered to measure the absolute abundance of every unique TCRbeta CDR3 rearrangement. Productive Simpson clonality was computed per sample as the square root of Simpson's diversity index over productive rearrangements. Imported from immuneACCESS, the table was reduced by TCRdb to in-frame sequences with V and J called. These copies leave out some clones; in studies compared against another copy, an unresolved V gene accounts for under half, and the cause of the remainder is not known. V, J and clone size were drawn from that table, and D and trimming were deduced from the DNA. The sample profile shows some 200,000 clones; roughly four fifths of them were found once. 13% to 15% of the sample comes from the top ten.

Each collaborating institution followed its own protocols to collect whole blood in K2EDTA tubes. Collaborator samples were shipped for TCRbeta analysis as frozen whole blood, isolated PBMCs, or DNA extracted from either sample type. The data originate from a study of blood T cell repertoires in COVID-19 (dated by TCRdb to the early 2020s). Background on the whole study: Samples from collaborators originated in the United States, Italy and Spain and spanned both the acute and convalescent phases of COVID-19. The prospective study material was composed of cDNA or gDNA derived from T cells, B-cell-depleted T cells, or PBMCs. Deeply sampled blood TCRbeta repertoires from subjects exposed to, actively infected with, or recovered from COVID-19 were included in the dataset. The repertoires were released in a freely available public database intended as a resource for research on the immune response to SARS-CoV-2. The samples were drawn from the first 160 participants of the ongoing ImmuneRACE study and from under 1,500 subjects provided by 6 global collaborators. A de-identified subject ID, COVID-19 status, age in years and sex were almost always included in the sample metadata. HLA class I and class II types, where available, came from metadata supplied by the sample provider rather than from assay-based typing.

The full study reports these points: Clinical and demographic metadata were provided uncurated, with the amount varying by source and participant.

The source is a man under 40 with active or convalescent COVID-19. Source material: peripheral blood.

The CDR3 region has the sequence CASSPGQPATNEKLFF. The DNA is TGTGCCAGCAGCCCGGGACAGCCGGCAACTAATGAAAAACTGTTTTTT. The sequence links TRBV7-6 to TRBJ1-4; TRBD1 lines up with 7 middle nucleotides. The CDR3 measures 16 amino acids from cysteine to phenylalanine. Only the CDR3 DNA is retained, 48 bases long and in frame from the first base. Ends trimmed: V by 5 bases, J by 0 bases; bases unmatched to a gene: 6. From the germline V gene, CDR1 is SGHVS and CDR2 is FNYEAQ.